This TCR beta chain was retrieved from a study of post-analysis software for immune sequencing data. Study-wide results and caveats: Patients used about five TRBV segments, including TRBV5-6, TRBV5-1 and TRBV20-1, more often than controls.

Unique molecular identifiers were built into the TCR beta cDNA libraries. TCRdb re-analysed the PCR reads in MiXCR, keeping a single row per CDR3 protein. The sample has hundreds of thousands of distinct CDR3 sequences, 30% seen once. In its sample, this clonotype was seen a few times. Its matching antigen is unknown. This CDR3 has 15 residues. V dropped 5 bases and J dropped 4 bases, with 17 bases sitting between them. The germline CDR1 and CDR2 sequences are SEHNR and FQNEAQ (reference sequence). This clonotype was obtained from a girl between 5 and 17 years old with multiple sclerosis. Sequencing was done on a sample of blood. This chain joins TRBV7-9 and TRBJ1-1; tentatively, D is TRBD1 (5 bases). This CDR3 reads CASSPPGTRGTEAFF. Written as DNA, the CDR3 is TGTGCCAGCAGCCCACCGGGGACCCGGGGCACTGAAGCTTTCTTT.